This T cell receptor (beta chain) emerged from a study of shared clonotypes between healthy human individuals. Points from the study as a whole: Generation probability values for non-shared clonotypes were lower than those for clonotypes shared by all four donors.

Assay used: immunoSEQ multiplex PCR; TCRdb lists only in-frame clones, some missing. The table records 2 million to 2.5 million clones, about 90% of them present only once. In the case of this clone: The antigen remains unidentified.

The CDR3 runs to 14 residues. V shed 7 bases and J 4 bases; nucleotides not matched to a gene: 9. Germline V gives CDR1 SGDLS, CDR2 YYNGEE. The V call is TRBV9, the J call TRBJ2-3; 7 bases are a match to TRBD2. The source is a young man in good health. Some clones in this sample may be carry-over from other donors' samples. The sequencing sample was made of naive CD4+ T cells from PBMCs. As for subset: CD45RA+ positively selected. The chain's CDR3 is CASGLGGLADTQYF. For the CDR3, the DNA is TGTGCCAGCGGCCTCGGGGGGTTGGCAGATACGCAGTATTTT.